This is a list of T cell receptor beta chains from one sample in a study of human T cells and chemical hapten exposure. In TCRdb, the RACE reads were re-called with MiXCR into one record per CDR3 protein. This sample has around 100,000 distinct CDR3 sequences, with approximately 10% found just once. Sequencing was performed on whole blood, taken in connection with sensitization to the hapten diphenylcyclopropenone (DPC). The receptors were gathered from a woman aged 40-49 years with alopecia areata. Some clones in this sample may be carry-over from other donors' samples. CDR3s leave out the opening cysteine and the closing phenylalanine or tryptophan. Each record gives: D gene, clone size, V gene, CDR3 protein. D genes are given only for firm matches. Size is stated for part of the rows, as once, few or many counts, or as a class when the clone is expanded.

NA	many	TRBV6-1	ASSVGDEQF
NA	NA	TRBV3-1	ASSAALLASSTQY
TRBD1	NA	TRBV3-1	ASSHDYRGAIYGYT
NA	NA	TRBV7-2	ASSPRSSTSSYNEQF
NA	few	TRBV6-2/TRBV6-3	ASYGTAGLGTQY
NA	many	TRBV18	ASSPGELRSGEQY
NA	many	TRBV20-1	SARGAGSNQPQH
NA	many	TRBV6-5	ATKYTGGGTSYEQY
NA	many	TRBV5-1	ASSSAASADGNTIY
TRBD2	few	TRBV10-3	AISESTPGGETQY
TRBD2	few	TRBV27	ASRPVGLAVTYEQY
NA	NA	TRBV4-3	ASSQDRGAGEKLF
NA	few	TRBV11-1	ASSPRTGNYEQY
TRBD2	NA	TRBV29-1	SVEAQTSGPTDTQY
NA	many	TRBV9	ASSARTGTDTQY
NA	many	TRBV10-2	ASSESGGSYNEQF
NA	many	TRBV29-1	SVPGVRPRERPEAF